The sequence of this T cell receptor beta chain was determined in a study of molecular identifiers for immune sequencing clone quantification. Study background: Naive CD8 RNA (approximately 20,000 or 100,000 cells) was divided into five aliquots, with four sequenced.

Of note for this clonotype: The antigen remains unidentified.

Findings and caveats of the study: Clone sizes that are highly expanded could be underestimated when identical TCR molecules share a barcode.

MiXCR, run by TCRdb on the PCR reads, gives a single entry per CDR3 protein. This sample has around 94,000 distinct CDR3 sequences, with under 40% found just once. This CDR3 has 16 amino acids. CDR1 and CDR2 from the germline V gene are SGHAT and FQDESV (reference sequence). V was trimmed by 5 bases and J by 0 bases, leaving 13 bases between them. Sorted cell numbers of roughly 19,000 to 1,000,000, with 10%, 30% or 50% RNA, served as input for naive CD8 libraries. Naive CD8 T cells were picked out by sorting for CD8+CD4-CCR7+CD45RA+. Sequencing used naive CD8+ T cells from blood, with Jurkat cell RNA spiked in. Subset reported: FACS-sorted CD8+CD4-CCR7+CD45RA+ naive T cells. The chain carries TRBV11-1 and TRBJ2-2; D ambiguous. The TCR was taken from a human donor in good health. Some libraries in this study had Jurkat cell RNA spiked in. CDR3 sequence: CASSVLGLANTGELFF. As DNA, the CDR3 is TGTGCCAGCAGCGTCCTCGGTCTAGCGAACACCGGGGAGCTGTTTTTT. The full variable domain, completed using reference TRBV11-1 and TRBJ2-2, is EAEVAQSPRYKITEKSQAVAFWCDPISGHATLYWYRQILGQGPELLVQFQDESVVDDSQLPKDRFSAERLKGVDSTLKIQPAELGDSAMYLCASSVLGLANTGELFFGEGSRLTVL.